This T cell receptor (beta chain) was sequenced during a study of response to subunit inactivated influenza vaccine. Study findings and constraints: T cells newly recruited by each seasonal influenza vaccination are few, the authors suggested.

TCRdb redid the calling of the RT-PCR reads with MiXCR, one entry per CDR3 protein. The sample yields roughly 760,000 distinct CDR3 sequences, around 20% seen once. The CDR3 runs 13 residues. V shed 8 bases, J shed 8 bases, and the junction held 10 bases outside the gene matches. Germline-derived CDR1 and CDR2 are MNHNY and SVGAGI (reference sequence). This clonotype was detected only a few times. No antigen is known for it. Sequencing was performed on PBMCs from blood, taken more than 4 days after vaccination. The genes are TRBV6-6 and TRBJ1-1; 8 bases map to TRBD1. This receptor was identified in a middle-aged man who received an inactivated influenza vaccine. CDR3: CASVGQGYNEAFF. The CDR3 DNA is TGTGCCAGCGTTGGACAGGGCTATAACGAAGCTTTCTTT.